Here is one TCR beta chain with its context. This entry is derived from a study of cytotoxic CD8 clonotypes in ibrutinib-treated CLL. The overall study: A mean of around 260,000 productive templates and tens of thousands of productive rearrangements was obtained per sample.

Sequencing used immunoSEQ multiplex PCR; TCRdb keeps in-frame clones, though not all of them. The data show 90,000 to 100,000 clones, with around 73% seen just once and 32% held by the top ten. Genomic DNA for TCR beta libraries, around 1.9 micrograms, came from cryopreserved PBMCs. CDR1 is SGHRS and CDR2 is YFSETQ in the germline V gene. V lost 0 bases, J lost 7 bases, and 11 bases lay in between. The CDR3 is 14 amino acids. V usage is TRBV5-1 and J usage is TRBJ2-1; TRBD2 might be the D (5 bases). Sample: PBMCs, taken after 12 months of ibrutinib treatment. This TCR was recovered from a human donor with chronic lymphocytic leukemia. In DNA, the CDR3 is TGCGCCAGCAGCTTGGGACGCACGGGGAATGAGCAGTTCTTC. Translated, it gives CASSLGRTGNEQFF.